This is a list of T cell receptor beta chains from one sample in a study of cytomegalovirus exposure and HLA in healthy donors. TCRdb's copy holds only in-frame clones and misses some; the assay was immunoSEQ multiplex PCR. The sample gives 250,000 to 300,000 clones, 85% to 95% of which show up once; around 1.7% is in the top ten. Sequences were obtained from PBMCs. These TCRs come from a girl aged 2-9 years in good health and CMV-seronegative. Each CDR3 is given with its conserved first and last residue. D genes are given only for firm matches. Size values are once, few and many counts, or a class for expanded clones, and some rows have none.

D gene,J gene,clone size,V gene,CDR3 protein,CDR3 DNA
.,TRBJ2-3,.,TRBV7-2,CASSFSPSTDTQYF,TGTGCCAGCAGCTTTTCCCCGAGCACAGATACGCAGTATTTT
.,TRBJ2-2,once,TRBV20-1,CRDELEVELFF,TGCAGGGATGAATTGGAGGTTGAGCTGTTTTTT
TRBD2,TRBJ2-1,once,TRBV18,CASSPQISGRDDNEQFF,TGTGCCAGCTCACCACAGATTAGCGGGAGGGACGACAATGAGCAGTTCTTC
.,TRBJ2-3,.,TRBV5-1,CASSLAGNPDTQYF,TGCGCCAGCAGCTTGGCCGGTAATCCAGATACGCAGTATTTT
TRBD1,TRBJ2-5,.,TRBV27,CASRARQGARETQYF,TGTGCCAGCCGAGCCCGACAGGGGGCTAGGGAGACCCAGTACTTC
TRBD1,TRBJ1-1,.,TRBV28,CASRKPGQGLHTEAFF,TGTGCCAGCAGGAAACCGGGACAGGGCCTCCACACTGAAGCTTTCTTT
.,TRBJ1-4,few,TRBV11-2,CASSLKRRWGATNEKLFF,TGTGCCAGCAGCTTAAAAAGGCGTTGGGGGGCAACTAATGAAAAACTGTTTTTT
TRBD1,TRBJ1-2,.,TRBV4-1,CASSPGDRDYGYTF,TGCGCCAGCAGCCCCGGGGACAGGGACTATGGCTACACCTTC
.,TRBJ2-7,.,TRBV25-1,CASRETGMLYEQYF,TGTGCCAGCAGGGAAACAGGTATGCTCTACGAGCAGTACTTC
.,TRBJ1-5,.,TRBV9,CASSVGGDSNQPQHF,TGTGCCAGCAGCGTCGGGGGTGATAGCAATCAGCCCCAGCATTTT
TRBD2,TRBJ2-7,.,TRBV5-4,CASSSPLAGPYEQYF,TGTGCCAGCAGCTCCCCGCTAGCGGGACCCTACGAGCAGTACTTC
.,TRBJ1-1,.,TRBV19,CASSTSGNTEAFF,TGTGCCAGTAGTACCTCAGGGAACACTGAAGCTTTCTTT
TRBD2,TRBJ2-7,.,TRBV6-5,CASSYTTSGRKYEQYF,TGTGCCAGCAGTTACACCACTAGCGGGAGAAAGTACGAGCAGTACTTC
TRBD1,TRBJ1-5,.,TRBV27,CASSAYRDRGRNQPQHF,TGTGCCAGCAGTGCTTATCGAGACAGGGGGCGGAATCAGCCCCAGCATTTT
TRBD2,TRBJ2-7,.,TRBV19,CASSIGTSSDEQYF,TGTGCCAGTAGTATCGGGACTAGCTCGGACGAGCAGTACTTC
.,TRBJ1-6,.,TRBV4-1,CASSQDFRGAYNSPLHF,TGCGCCAGCAGCCAAGATTTTAGGGGCGCCTATAATTCACCCCTCCACTTT
TRBD1,TRBJ2-7,.,TRBV10-3,CAISEATVDRGLYEQYF,TGTGCCATCAGTGAGGCGACGGTGGACAGGGGTCTTTACGAGCAGTACTTC
TRBD1,TRBJ2-1,once,TRBV7-9,CASSLRQGRYNEQFF,TGTGCCAGCAGCCTAAGACAGGGGAGGTACAATGAGCAGTTCTTC
TRBD2,TRBJ2-1,.,TRBV28,CASSLFQTSGAHNEQFF,TGTGCCAGCAGTTTATTTCAGACTAGCGGTGCCCACAATGAGCAGTTCTTC
.,TRBJ1-2,.,TRBV10-1,CASSVSRGGGYTF,TGCGCCAGCAGTGTATCAAGGGGCGGAGGCTACACCTTC
.,TRBJ1-5,.,TRBV27,CASSLVGQSNQPQHF,TGTGCCAGCAGTTTAGTGGGGCAGAGCAATCAGCCCCAGCATTTT
TRBD1,TRBJ2-4,.,TRBV4-1,CASSRPAGTGGTPRENIQYF,TGCGCCAGCAGCCGGCCCGCCGGGACAGGGGGCACTCCCCGTGAAAACATTCAGTACTTC
TRBD1,TRBJ1-1,once,TRBV9,CASSATGTGPTWISEAFF,TGTGCCAGCAGCGCAACTGGGACAGGGCCTACCTGGATCTCTGAAGCTTTCTTT
TRBD1,TRBJ1-1,.,TRBV7-8,CASSSTLGQGHTEAFF,TGTGCCAGCAGCTCAACCCTCGGACAGGGCCACACTGAAGCTTTCTTT
TRBD2,TRBJ2-5,.,TRBV9,CASSVAQTGLAGGQETQYF,TGTGCCAGCAGCGTAGCACAAACAGGGCTAGCGGGGGGCCAAGAGACCCAGTACTTC
.,TRBJ2-7,once,TRBV5-6,CASSFGGTYEQYF,TGTGCCAGCAGCTTCGGGGGAACCTACGAGCAGTACTTC
TRBD1,TRBJ2-5,.,TRBV4-1,CASSQGDRGQETQYF,TGCGCCAGCAGCCAAGGGGACAGGGGACAAGAGACCCAGTACTTC
.,TRBJ1-5,.,TRBV9,CASSVGRGREWNQPQHF,TGTGCCAGCAGCGTAGGGCGGGGCAGAGAGTGGAATCAGCCCCAGCATTTT
.,TRBJ1-2,.,TRBV28,CASSKEGGVRFYGYTF,TGTGCCAGCAGTAAAGAGGGGGGGGTCAGATTCTATGGCTACACCTTC
TRBD2,TRBJ2-3,.,TRBV13,CASSSYTSLAGSTDTQYF,TGTGCCAGCAGCTCCTATACCTCACTAGCGGGGAGCACAGATACGCAGTATTTT
TRBD1,TRBJ2-7,few,TRBV10-3,CAISESWTGLTYEQYF,TGTGCCATCAGTGAGTCCTGGACAGGCCTCACCTACGAGCAGTACTTC
.,TRBJ1-2,.,TRBV6-5,CASSSRAGYTF,TGTGCCAGCAGTTCCAGGGCAGGCTACACCTTC